Reported below is one TCR beta chain. Produced via immunoSEQ multiplex PCR; TCRdb's table is partial and in-frame only. The sample yields 2.3 million or so clones, roughly 93% seen once. V was cut by 4 bases and J by 2 bases, with 15 bases left in between. Germline assignment: CDR1 SGHNT and CDR2 YENEEA. This CDR3 is 15 amino acids long. The sample originates from a study of shared clonotypes between healthy human individuals. The chain employs TRBV11-3 and TRBJ2-7; a weak D match, TRBD2 (6 bases). This receptor was taken from a man between 18 and 35 years old in good health. Some clones in this sample may be carry-over from other donors' samples. The sequenced sample consisted of naive CD4+ T cells from PBMCs. Subset here: CD45RA+ positively selected. This CDR3 reads CASSCTWDCTYEQYF. The CDR3 nucleotides are TGTGCCAGCAGCTGTACGTGGGACTGTACCTACGAGCAGTACTTC. Together with reference TRBV11-3 and TRBJ2-7, the CDR3 gives the full variable domain: EAGVVQSPRYKIIEKKQPVAFWCNPISGHNTLYWYLQNLGQGPELLIRYENEEAVDDSQLPKDRFSAERLKGVDSTLKIQPAELGDSAVYLCASSCTWDCTYEQYFGPGTRLTVT.